Listed here are 26 T cell receptor beta chains from one sample, sequenced in a study of blood T cell repertoires in COVID-19. TCRdb's table, derived via immunoSEQ multiplex PCR, lists solely in-frame clones and lacks some. The table lists around 300,000 clones, approximately 90% of them singletons. Sequences were obtained from PBMCs or T cells enriched from blood (not recorded which). The receptors were sampled from a woman aged 55-75 years in a cohort exposed to, infected with or recovered from COVID-19 (not recorded which).

J is TRBJ1-2 and V is TRBV21-1; the D call in the table, TRBD1, was not verified against the DNA. TRBV21-1 is noted as a pseudogene. CDR3 size: 12 residues. The DNA of the CDR3 is TGTGCCAGCAGCAAAGAAGGGGATGGCTACACCTTC. Translated, it gives CASSKEGDGYTF.

The rearrangement uses TRBV7-9 and TRBJ2-7, with D possibly being TRBD1 (5 bases). The CDR3 runs 13 residues. The germline V gene has CDR1 SEHNR and CDR2 FQNEAQ (reference sequence). V dropped 1 base and J dropped 6 bases, with 10 bases sitting between them. Written as DNA, the CDR3 is TGTGCCAGCAGCTTAGTAGGGGTCTCCGAGCAGTACTTC. It yields the protein CASSLVGVSEQYF. Drawing the rest from reference TRBV7-9 and TRBJ2-7, the complete variable domain is DTGVSQNPRHKITKRGQNVTFRCDPISEHNRLYWYRQTLGQGPEFLTYFQNEAQLEKSRLLSDRFSAERPKGSFSTLEIQRTEQGDSAMYLCASSLVGVSEQYFGPGTRLTVT.

The chain uses TRBV30 and TRBJ1-1; a weak D match, TRBD1 (5 bases). The CDR3 is made up of 11 amino acids. Germline CDR1 reads GTSNPN; CDR2 reads SVGIG (reference sequence). Trimming cost V 6 bases and J 4 bases, with 9 bases left between them. The chain's CDR3 is CACSGFTEAFF. The DNA for the CDR3 is TGTGCCTGCTCAGGGTTCACTGAAGCTTTCTTT.

The rearrangement links TRBV27 to TRBJ2-7, with D possibly TRBD2 on 7 matching bases. The CDR3 covers 15 residues. V lost 3 bases to trimming and J lost 2 bases, with 14 bases between them. Germline V gives CDR1 MNHEY, CDR2 SMNVEV (reference sequence). The DNA for the CDR3 is TGTGCCAGCAGTTTGGGGGCTAGCGGAGCCTACGAGCAGTACTTC. Translation: CASSLGASGAYEQYF.

This clone is a singleton in its sample. This chain joins TRBV7-9 and TRBJ2-2; D is perhaps TRBD1 (5 bases). Germline lookup yields CDR1 SEHNR and CDR2 FQNEAQ (reference sequence). Trimming shortened V by 2 bases and J by 4 bases, and 8 bases separated the two germline ends. This CDR3 is 14 amino acids long. The CDR3 loop is CASSLTGSTGELFF. CDR3 in DNA: TGTGCCAGCAGCTTAACAGGTTCCACCGGGGAGCTGTTTTTT.

Written as DNA, the CDR3 is TGTGCCACCAGCGGAGGACAGCTGAGCTCCTACGAGCAGTACTTC. It yields the protein CATSGGQLSSYEQYF. The chain recombines TRBV15 with TRBJ2-7; D might be TRBD1 (6 bases). V lost 5 bases to trimming and J lost 0 bases, with 14 bases between them. Germline lookup yields CDR1 LNHNV and CDR2 YYDKDF (reference sequence). The CDR3 length is 15 residues.

The chain couples TRBV9 to TRBJ2-3; a possible D gene is TRBD2 (6 bases). The ends were cut back, 0 bases at V and 0 bases at J, with 17 bases in the middle. This CDR3 is 18 amino acids long. The germline CDR1 and CDR2 sequences are SGDLS and YYNGEE. The CDR3: CASSVEVQDYMSTDTQYF. The CDR3 nucleotides read TGTGCCAGCAGCGTAGAGGTACAGGACTACATGAGCACAGATACGCAGTATTTT.

This clone was detected only once. The chain has TRBV28 and TRBJ2-2, with 13 bases identical to TRBD2. This CDR3 is 19 amino acids long. Germline CDR1 MDHEN, CDR2 SYDVKM. The ends lost 3 bases at V and 1 base at J; junction bases unmatched: 8. The CDR3 coding sequence is TGTGCCAGCAGTTTCTGGGGACTAGCGGGAACGAGGAACACCGGGGAGCTGTTTTTT. Protein product: CASSFWGLAGTRNTGELFF.

This clone was seen a few times. The chain recombines TRBV5-1 with TRBJ2-7; D might be TRBD2 (5 bases). V lost 4 bases and J lost 5, with 16 bases in between. Germline values: CDR1 SGHRS, CDR2 YFSETQ. This CDR3 has 14 amino acids. The CDR3: CASSQEVPFDEQYF. CDR3 sequence (DNA): TGCGCCAGCAGCCAGGAGGTCCCCTTTGACGAGCAGTACTTC.

The CDR3: CASVGQGSNYGYTF. DNA for the CDR3: TGTGCCAGCGTAGGACAGGGCTCTAACTATGGCTACACCTTC. This chain joins TRBV2 and TRBJ1-2, with 8 bases aligning to TRBD1. J was trimmed by 0 bases and V by 8 bases; bases with no gene match: 5. CDR3 length: 14 residues. Looked up from germline, CDR1 is SNHLY and CDR2 is FYNNEI.

The genes are TRBV9 and TRBJ1-1; a weak D match, TRBD1 (5 bases). V shed 0 bases and J shed 6 bases, with 18 bases lying between them. This CDR3 has 16 amino acids. Germline V gene lookup returns CDR1 SGDLS and CDR2 YYNGEE. CDR3 in amino acids: CASSVGSVDTAPEAFF. The CDR3 region has the DNA TGTGCCAGCAGCGTAGGGTCCGTGGACACCGCGCCTGAAGCTTTCTTT.

V usage is TRBV7-2 and J usage is TRBJ1-1; no firm D call. Trimming left V 5 bases short and J 7 bases short, with 11 bases between. Germline loops: CDR1 SGHTA, CDR2 FQGNSA. The CDR3 is 12 residues long. This CDR3 reads CASSQVEDEAFF. In nucleotides, the CDR3 is TGTGCCAGCAGCCAAGTCGAGGATGAAGCTTTCTTT.

The rearrangement links TRBV7-6 to TRBJ2-1; weak D call: TRBD2 (7 bases). CDR3 size: 18 residues. V was trimmed by 3 bases and J by 7 bases, leaving 25 bases between them. The germline gives CDR1 SGHVS, CDR2 FNYEAQ. CDR3 sequence (DNA): TGTGCCAGCAGCTTGTCCCCAGGAGGGGGGGAGGGATCGAATGAGCAGTTCTTC. This sequence encodes CASSLSPGGGEGSNEQFF. Looking up the rest from reference TRBV7-6 and TRBJ2-1 gives the full variable domain: GAGVSQSPRYKVTKRGQDVALRCDPISGHVSLYWYRQALGQGPEFLTYFNYEAQQDKSGLPNDRFSAERPEGSISTLTIQRTEQRDSAMYRCASSLSPGGGEGSNEQFFGPGTRLTVL.

The chain has TRBV6-2 or TRBV6-3 and TRBJ2-7, with a possible D match to TRBD2 (6 bases). Between the trimmed V and J ends, which lost 2 bases and 2 bases, there was a span of 10 bases. CDR1 MNHEY and CDR2 SVGEGT come from the germline V gene. This CDR3 has 14 residues. The CDR3 nucleotides are TGTGCCAGCAGTTACGGGGGGAGCACCTACGAGCAGTACTTC. It specifies CASSYGGSTYEQYF.

This sequence joins TRBV12-3 or TRBV12-4 and TRBJ2-1; 7 bases agree with TRBD1. Trimming cost V 3 bases and J 10 bases; bases outside gene matches: 3. This CDR3 region has 12 residues. The CDR3 DNA sequence: TGTGCCAGCAGTTTCCAGGGGGTCGAGCAGTTCTTC. Amino acid sequence: CASSFQGVEQFF.

The genes are TRBV19 and TRBJ1-2; the match to TRBD1 covers 11 bases. V lost 11 bases and J lost 8; bases outside the gene matches: 10. The CDR3 length is 13 residues. The germline V gene has CDR1 LNHDA and CDR2 SQIVND (reference sequence). CDR3 region: CAGSGQGADGYTF. DNA of the CDR3: TGTGCCGGGTCAGGACAGGGGGCCGACGGCTACACCTTC.

V usage is TRBV15 and J usage is TRBJ1-5; D is unresolved. The V gene lost 3 bases and the J gene lost 1 base, with 16 bases spanning the gap. The germline gives CDR1 LNHNV, CDR2 YYDKDF (reference sequence). CDR3 length: 17 amino acids. The DNA of the CDR3 is TGTGCCACCAGCAGGCAGACAAACACCGCAAGCAATCAGCCCCAGCATTTT. Its protein product is CATSRQTNTASNQPQHF.

This clone was seen repeatedly, ten times or more. This rearrangement joins TRBV5-1 to TRBJ1-5; TRBD1 matches 7 bases. CDR1 is SGHRS and CDR2 is YFSETQ in the germline V gene. The CDR3 runs to 15 residues. V lost 5 bases, J lost 3 bases, and 8 bases stayed unmatched. CDR3 nucleotides: TGCGCCAGCAGAAGGGGGCCGGAGATCAATCAGCCCCAGCATTTT. Residues: CASRRGPEINQPQHF.

The rearrangement links TRBV28 to TRBJ2-3; a possible D gene is TRBD1 (6 bases). Trimming removed 8 bases at V and 6 bases at J, with 12 bases between. Germline V gene sequence: CDR1 MDHEN, CDR2 SYDVKM. CDR3 length: 12 amino acids. The CDR3 region is CASGGRLDTQYF. DNA of the CDR3: TGTGCCAGCGGGGGCCGCCTGGATACGCAGTATTTT.

This chain uses TRBV4-1 with TRBJ2-7; D possibly corresponds to TRBD1 (6 bases). Germline CDR1 and CDR2: MGHRA and YSYEKL. V was shortened by 1 base and J by 3 bases, with 10 bases between the two germline ends. CDR3 length: 14 residues. CDR3 sequence: CASSQGGQYYEQYF. CDR3 sequence (DNA): TGCGCCAGCAGCCAAGGCGGACAGTACTACGAGCAGTACTTC.

The rearrangement links TRBV2 to TRBJ1-5; D possibly corresponds to TRBD1 (6 bases). The germline gives CDR1 SNHLY, CDR2 FYNNEI. This CDR3 contains 15 residues. V gave up 6 bases and J gave up 1 base, with 13 bases separating them. CDR3 bases: TGTGCCAGCAGGGGGGGGCTTACCAGCAATCAGCCCCAGCATTTT. This codes for CASRGGLTSNQPQHF.

This rearrangement joins TRBV3-1 (or the pseudogene TRBV3-2) to TRBJ1-1; D may be TRBD1 (6 bases). V lost 2 bases and J lost 6, with 16 bases in between. The CDR3 consists of 15 residues. In germline, CDR1 is LGHDT, CDR2 YNNKEL (reference sequence). The CDR3 is CASSQPTQGVAEAFF. In DNA form, the CDR3 reads TGTGCCAGCAGCCAACCGACACAGGGTGTCGCTGAAGCTTTCTTT.

This CDR3 reads CASSRQGAETEAFF. The CDR3 coding sequence is TGTGCCAGCAGCCGACAGGGGGCAGAGACTGAAGCTTTCTTT. The rearrangement links TRBV7-9 to TRBJ1-1; TRBD1 matches 10 bases. In germline, CDR1 is SEHNR, CDR2 FQNEAQ (reference sequence). The V gene end was trimmed by 5 bases and the J gene end by 5 bases; junction bases not matched to a gene: 5. This CDR3 is built from 14 residues.

In this sample, this clone turned up a few times. The chain uses TRBV5-4 and TRBJ2-2; 13 positions match TRBD2. Trimming took 0 bases from V and 4 from J; bases not matched to a gene: 12. Germline V gives CDR1 SGHNT, CDR2 YYREEE (reference sequence). The CDR3 sequence is 20 residues long. This CDR3 is CASSLASELAGGPGTGELFF. The CDR3 region has the DNA TGTGCCAGCAGCTTGGCCTCCGAACTAGCGGGAGGGCCGGGCACCGGGGAGCTGTTTTTT.

The genes are TRBV29-1 and TRBJ1-1; D not certain. From germline, CDR1 is SQVTM and CDR2 ANQGSEA. The V gene lost 6 bases and the J gene lost 1 base, with 12 bases spanning the gap. This CDR3 spans 13 amino acids. Here the CDR3 reads CSVARGRNTEAFF. The CDR3 region has the DNA TGCAGCGTAGCTCGGGGAAGGAACACTGAAGCTTTCTTT.

V and J are TRBV2 and TRBJ1-3; 8 nucleotides agree with TRBD1. This CDR3 region has 17 residues. CDR1 is SNHLY and CDR2 is FYNNEI in the germline V gene. The J segment lost 0 bases and the V segment lost 4 bases, leaving 8 bases of the junction unmatched. The CDR3, as DNA: TGTGCCAGCAGTGCCAGCCAGGGGGCTCTCTCTGGAAACACCATATATTTT. This translates into CASSASQGALSGNTIYF.